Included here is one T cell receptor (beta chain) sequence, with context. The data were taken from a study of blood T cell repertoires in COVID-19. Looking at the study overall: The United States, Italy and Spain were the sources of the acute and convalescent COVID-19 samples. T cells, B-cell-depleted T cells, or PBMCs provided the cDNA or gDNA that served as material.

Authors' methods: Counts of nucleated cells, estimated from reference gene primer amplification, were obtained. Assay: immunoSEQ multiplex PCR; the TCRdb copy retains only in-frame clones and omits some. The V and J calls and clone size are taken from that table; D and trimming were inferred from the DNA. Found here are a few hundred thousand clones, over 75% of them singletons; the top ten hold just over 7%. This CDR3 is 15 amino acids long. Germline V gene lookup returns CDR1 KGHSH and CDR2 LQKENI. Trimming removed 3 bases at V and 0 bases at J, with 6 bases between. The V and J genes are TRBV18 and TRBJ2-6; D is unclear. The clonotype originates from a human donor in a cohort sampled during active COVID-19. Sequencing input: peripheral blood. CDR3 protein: CASSPKSSGANVLTF. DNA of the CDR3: TGTGCCAGCTCACCCAAGAGCTCTGGGGCCAACGTCCTGACTTTC.